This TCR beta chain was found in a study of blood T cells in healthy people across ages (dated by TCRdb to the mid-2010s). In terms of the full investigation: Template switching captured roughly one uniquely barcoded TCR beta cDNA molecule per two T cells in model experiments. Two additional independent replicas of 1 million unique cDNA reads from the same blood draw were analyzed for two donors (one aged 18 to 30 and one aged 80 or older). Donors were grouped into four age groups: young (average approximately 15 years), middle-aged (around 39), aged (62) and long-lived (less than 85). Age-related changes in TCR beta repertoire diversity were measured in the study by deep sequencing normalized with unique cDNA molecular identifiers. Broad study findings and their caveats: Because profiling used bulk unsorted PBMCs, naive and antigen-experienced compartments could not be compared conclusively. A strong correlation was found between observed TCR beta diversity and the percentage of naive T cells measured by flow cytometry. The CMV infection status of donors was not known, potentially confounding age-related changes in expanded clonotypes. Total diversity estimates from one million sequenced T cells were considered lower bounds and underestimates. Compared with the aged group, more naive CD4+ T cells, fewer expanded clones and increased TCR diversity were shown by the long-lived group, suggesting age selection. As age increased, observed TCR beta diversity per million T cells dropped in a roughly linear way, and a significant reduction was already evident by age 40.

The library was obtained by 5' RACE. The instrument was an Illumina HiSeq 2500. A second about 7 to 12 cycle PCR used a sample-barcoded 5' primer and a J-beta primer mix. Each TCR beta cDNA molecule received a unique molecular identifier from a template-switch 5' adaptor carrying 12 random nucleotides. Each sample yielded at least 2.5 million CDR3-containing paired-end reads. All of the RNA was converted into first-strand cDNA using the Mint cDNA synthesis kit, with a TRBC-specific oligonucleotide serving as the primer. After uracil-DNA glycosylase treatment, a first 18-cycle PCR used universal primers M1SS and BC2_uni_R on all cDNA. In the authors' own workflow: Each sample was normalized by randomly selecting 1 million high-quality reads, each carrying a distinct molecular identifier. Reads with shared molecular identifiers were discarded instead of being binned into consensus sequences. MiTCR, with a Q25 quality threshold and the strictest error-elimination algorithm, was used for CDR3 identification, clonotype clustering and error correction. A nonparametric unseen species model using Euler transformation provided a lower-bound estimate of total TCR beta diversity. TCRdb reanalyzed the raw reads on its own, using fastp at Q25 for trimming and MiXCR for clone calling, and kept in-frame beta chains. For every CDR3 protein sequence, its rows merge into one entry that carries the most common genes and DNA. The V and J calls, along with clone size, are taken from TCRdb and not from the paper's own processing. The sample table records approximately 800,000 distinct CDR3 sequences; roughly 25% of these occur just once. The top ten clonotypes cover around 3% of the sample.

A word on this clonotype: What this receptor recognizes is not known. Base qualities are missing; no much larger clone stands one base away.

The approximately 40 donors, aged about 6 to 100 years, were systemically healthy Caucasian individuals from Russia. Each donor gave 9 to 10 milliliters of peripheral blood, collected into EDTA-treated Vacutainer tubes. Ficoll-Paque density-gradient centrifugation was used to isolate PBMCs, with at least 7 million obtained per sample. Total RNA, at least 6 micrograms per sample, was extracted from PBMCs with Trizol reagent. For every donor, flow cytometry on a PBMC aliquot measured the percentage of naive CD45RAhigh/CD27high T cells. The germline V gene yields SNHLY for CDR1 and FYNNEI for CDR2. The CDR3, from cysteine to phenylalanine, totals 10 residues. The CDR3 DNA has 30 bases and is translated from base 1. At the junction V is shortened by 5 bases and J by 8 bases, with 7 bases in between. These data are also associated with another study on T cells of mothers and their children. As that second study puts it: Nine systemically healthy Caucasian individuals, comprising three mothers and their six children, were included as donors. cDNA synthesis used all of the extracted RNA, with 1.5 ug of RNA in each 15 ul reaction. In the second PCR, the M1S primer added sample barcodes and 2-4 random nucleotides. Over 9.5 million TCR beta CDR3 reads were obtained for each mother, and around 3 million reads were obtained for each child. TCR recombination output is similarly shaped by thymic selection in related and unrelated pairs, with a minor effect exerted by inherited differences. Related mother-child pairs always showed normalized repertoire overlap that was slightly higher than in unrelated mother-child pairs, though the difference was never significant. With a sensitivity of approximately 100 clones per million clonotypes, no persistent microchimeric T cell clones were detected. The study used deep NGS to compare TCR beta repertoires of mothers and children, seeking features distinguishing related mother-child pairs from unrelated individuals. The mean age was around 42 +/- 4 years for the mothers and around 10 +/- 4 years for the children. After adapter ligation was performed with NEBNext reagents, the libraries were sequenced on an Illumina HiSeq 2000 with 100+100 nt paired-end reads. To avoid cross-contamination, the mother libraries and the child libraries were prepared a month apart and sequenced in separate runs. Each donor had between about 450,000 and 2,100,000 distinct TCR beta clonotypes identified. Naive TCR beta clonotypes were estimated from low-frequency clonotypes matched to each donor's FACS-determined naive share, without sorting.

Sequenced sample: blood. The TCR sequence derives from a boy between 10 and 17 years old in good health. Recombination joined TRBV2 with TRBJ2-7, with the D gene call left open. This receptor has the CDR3 CASSMGKQYF. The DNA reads TGTGCCAGCAGTATGGGGAAGCAGTACTTC.